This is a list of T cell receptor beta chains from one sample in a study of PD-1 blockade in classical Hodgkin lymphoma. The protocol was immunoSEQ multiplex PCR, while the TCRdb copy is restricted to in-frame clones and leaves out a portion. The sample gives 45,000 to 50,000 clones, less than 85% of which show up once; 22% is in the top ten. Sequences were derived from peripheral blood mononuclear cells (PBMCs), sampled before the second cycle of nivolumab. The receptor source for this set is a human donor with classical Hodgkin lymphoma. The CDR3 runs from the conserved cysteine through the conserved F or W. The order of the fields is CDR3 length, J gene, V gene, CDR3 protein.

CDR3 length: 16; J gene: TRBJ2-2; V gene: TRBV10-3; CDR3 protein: CAISESRDRDSGELFF
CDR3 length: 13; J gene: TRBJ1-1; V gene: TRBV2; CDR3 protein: CASSDETDTRAFF
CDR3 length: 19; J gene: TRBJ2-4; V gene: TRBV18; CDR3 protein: CASSPTALRSPWAKNIQYF